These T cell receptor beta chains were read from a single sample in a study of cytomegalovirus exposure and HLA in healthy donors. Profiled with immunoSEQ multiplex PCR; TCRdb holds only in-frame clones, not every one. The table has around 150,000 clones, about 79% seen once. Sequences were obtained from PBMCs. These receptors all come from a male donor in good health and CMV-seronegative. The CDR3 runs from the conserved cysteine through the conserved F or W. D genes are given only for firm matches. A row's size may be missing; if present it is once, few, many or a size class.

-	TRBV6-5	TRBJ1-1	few	TGTGCCAGCAGTGTTTTGACAAAACCGAACACTGAAGCTTTCTTT	CASSVLTKPNTEAFF
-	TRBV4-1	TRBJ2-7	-	TGCGCCAGCAGCCTGACGGCAGCCCAGACGGGGAGCTACGAGCAGTACTTC	CASSLTAAQTGSYEQYF
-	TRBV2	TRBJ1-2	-	TGTGCCAGCACCATTCGCCCTCTGTTAGAAGGCTACACCTTC	CASTIRPLLEGYTF
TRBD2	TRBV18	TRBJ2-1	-	TGTGCCAGCTCACCACCTTATTGGACTAGCGGGATTGTGGATGAGCAGTTCTTC	CASSPPYWTSGIVDEQFF
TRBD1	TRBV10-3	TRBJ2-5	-	TGTGCCATCAGTGAAGACAGGGATCTTGGGACCCAGTACTTC	CAISEDRDLGTQYF
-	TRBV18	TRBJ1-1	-	TGTGCCAGCTCACCCCGACGGGGTGAGAACACTGAAGCTTTCTTT	CASSPRRGENTEAFF
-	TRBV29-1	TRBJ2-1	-	TGCAGCGTTGCCGACAGGTCCCCCAATGAGCAGTTCTTC	CSVADRSPNEQFF
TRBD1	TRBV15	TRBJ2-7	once	TGTGCCACCAGCAGGGGAGGCAGGACAGGGGTGAACTTC	CATSRGGRTGVNF
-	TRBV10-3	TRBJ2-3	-	TGTGCCATCTCGTCGCCGGGTGGCACAGATACGCAGTATTTT	CAISSPGGTDTQYF
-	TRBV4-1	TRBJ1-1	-	TGCGCCAGCAGCCAAGAGGACAGAAACACTGAAGCTTTCTTT	CASSQEDRNTEAFF
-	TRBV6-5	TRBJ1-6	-	TGTGCCAGCAGTTATAATCGGGACACCTTTTCACCCCTCCACTTT	CASSYNRDTFSPLHF
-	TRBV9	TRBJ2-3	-	TGTGCCAGCAGCCCCCGGGGAGGCCCCACAGATACGCAGTATTTT	CASSPRGGPTDTQYF